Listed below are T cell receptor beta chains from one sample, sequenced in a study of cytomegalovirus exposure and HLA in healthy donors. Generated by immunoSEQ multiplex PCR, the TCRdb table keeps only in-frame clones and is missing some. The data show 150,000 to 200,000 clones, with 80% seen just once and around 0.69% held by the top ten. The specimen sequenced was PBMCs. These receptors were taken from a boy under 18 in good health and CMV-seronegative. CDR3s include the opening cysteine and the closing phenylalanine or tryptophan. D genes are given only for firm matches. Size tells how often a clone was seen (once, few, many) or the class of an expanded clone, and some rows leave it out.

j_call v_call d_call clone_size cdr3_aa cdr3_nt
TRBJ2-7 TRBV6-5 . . CASSYSARGVEQYF TGTGCCAGCAGTTACTCGGCCCGTGGAGTCGAGCAGTACTTC
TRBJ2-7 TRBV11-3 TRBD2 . CASRKTGTSGSPQYF TGTGCCAGCAGAAAGACCGGGACTAGCGGGAGTCCTCAGTACTTC
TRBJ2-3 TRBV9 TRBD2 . CASSGLAGAADTQYF TGTGCCAGCAGCGGGCTAGCGGGAGCGGCAGATACGCAGTATTTT
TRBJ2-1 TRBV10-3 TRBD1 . CAISPGTGTNEQFF TGTGCCATCAGCCCCGGGACAGGGACGAATGAGCAGTTCTTC
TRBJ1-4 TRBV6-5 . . CASSFGRGTNEKLFF TGTGCCAGCAGTTTTGGGAGGGGAACTAATGAAAAACTGTTTTTT
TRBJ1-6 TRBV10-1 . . CASMPGGPPTRYNSPLHF TGCGCCAGCATGCCAGGTGGTCCCCCGACCCGGTATAATTCACCCCTCCACTTT
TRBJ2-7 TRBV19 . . CASSITGSSYEQYF TGTGCCAGTAGTATAACAGGATCTTCGTACGAGCAGTACTTC
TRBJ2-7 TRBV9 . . CASSSPGAGEQYF TGTGCCAGCAGCTCACCTGGGGCGGGGGAGCAGTACTTC
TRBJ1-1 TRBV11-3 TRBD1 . CASSPGDRNTEAFF TGTGCCAGCAGCCCCGGGGACAGAAACACTGAAGCTTTCTTT
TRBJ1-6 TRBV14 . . CASSSNRQDYNSPLHF TGTGCCAGCAGCTCCAATCGACAGGATTATAATTCACCCCTCCACTTT
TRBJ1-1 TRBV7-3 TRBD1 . CASSGTGLTTEAFF TGTGCCAGCAGCGGGACAGGGTTGACCACTGAAGCTTTCTTT
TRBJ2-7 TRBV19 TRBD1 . CASSRDSYEQYF TGTGCCAGTAGTAGGGACAGTTACGAGCAGTACTTC
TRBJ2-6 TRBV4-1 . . CASSQGVAGRSGANVLTF TGCGCCAGCAGCCAAGGGGTTGCGGGCCGCTCTGGGGCCAACGTCCTGACTTTC
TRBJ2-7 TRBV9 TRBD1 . CASSVEGQGVSEQYF TGTGCCAGCAGCGTAGAGGGACAGGGGGTCTCCGAGCAGTACTTC
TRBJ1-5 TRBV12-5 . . CASGFFQGGQPQHF TGTGCTAGTGGTTTTTTCCAGGGAGGGCAGCCCCAGCATTTT
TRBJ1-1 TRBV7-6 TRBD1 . CASSSRGQGEAFF TGTGCCAGCAGCTCCCGGGGACAGGGGGAAGCTTTCTTT
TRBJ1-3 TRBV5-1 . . CASSLETVSSGNTIYF TGCGCCAGCAGCTTGGAGACAGTGAGCTCTGGAAACACCATATATTTT
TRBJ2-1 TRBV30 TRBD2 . CAGMTSGGALSSYNEQFF TGTGCCGGTATGACTAGCGGGGGGGCACTGAGCTCCTACAATGAGCAGTTCTTC
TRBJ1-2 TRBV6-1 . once CASSSGPAERGYTF TGTGCCAGCAGTTCTGGCCCTGCGGAGCGTGGCTACACCTTC
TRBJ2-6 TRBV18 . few CASSPEGEVNVLTF TGTGCCAGCTCACCAGAGGGGGAAGTCAACGTCCTGACTTTC
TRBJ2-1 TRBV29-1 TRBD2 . CSVLSSGSNDWGEQFF TGCAGCGTCCTATCTAGCGGCTCCAATGACTGGGGTGAGCAGTTCTTC
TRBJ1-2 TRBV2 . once CASSPGLRLSGDGYTF TGTGCCAGCAGTCCGGGACTGCGTCTATCCGGAGATGGCTACACCTTC
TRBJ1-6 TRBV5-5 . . CASSLGGQTSSYNSPLHF TGTGCCAGCAGCTTGGGAGGACAGACCAGCTCCTATAATTCACCCCTCCACTTT
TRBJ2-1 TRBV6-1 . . CASSIGTSNEQFF TGTGCCAGCAGTATTGGGACTTCTAATGAGCAGTTCTTC
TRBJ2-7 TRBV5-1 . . CASSFQPGSYEQYF TGCGCCAGCAGCTTCCAACCGGGGTCCTACGAGCAGTACTTC
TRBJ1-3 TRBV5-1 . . CASAPMLSSGNTIYF TGCGCCAGCGCCCCGATGCTGAGCTCTGGAAACACCATATATTTT
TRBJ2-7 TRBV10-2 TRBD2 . CASSESVVLAGVGEQYF TGCGCCAGCAGTGAGTCTGTCGTACTAGCGGGAGTTGGCGAGCAGTACTTC
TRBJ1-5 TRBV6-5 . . CASSYSNGQPQHF TGTGCCAGCAGTTACTCGAACGGTCAGCCCCAGCATTTT
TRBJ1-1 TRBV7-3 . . CASSLTSTANTEAFF TGTGCCAGCAGCTTAACGTCGACAGCGAACACTGAAGCTTTCTTT
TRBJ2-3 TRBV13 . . CASGRGSTDTQYF TGTGCCAGTGGACGAGGGTCCACAGATACGCAGTATTTT